This TCR beta chain was sequenced in a study of T cells in Graves' hyperthyroidism and ophthalmopathy. Study-level background: Once the initial diagnosis was made, peripheral blood was obtained before any treatment.

Uncontrolled infection, other autoimmune disease, pregnancy or lactation barred patients from enrollment. Clinical symptoms, serum thyroxine and TRAb, thyroid ultrasound and orbital computed tomography together formed the diagnostic basis. The CDR3 length is 15 residues. The germline CDR1 and CDR2 sequences are MNHEY and SMNVEV (reference sequence). V dropped 1 base and J dropped 6; count of bases not matched to a gene: 7. Overall study results and limits: Ophthalmopathy and stable hyperthyroidism were told apart by a 13 V-J model.

Note on this clonotype: As yet, its antigen is unknown.

What was amplified from RNA transcripts were TCR beta CDR3 regions. In the first-round RT-PCR of the TCR CDR3, the HTBI primer set was used. TCRdb re-derived calls from the multiplex PCR reads in MiXCR, one entry per CDR3 protein. The sample shows hundreds of thousands of distinct CDR3 sequences, about 20% of them seen only once. The specimen was blood. The sequence came from a man in his forties with Graves' ophthalmopathy. The V and J genes are TRBV27 and TRBJ2-3; 7 bases map to TRBD2. The CDR3 protein is CASSLYPGGQDTQYF. CDR3 in DNA: TGTGCCAGCAGTTTATACCCGGGAGGCCAGGATACGCAGTATTTT.